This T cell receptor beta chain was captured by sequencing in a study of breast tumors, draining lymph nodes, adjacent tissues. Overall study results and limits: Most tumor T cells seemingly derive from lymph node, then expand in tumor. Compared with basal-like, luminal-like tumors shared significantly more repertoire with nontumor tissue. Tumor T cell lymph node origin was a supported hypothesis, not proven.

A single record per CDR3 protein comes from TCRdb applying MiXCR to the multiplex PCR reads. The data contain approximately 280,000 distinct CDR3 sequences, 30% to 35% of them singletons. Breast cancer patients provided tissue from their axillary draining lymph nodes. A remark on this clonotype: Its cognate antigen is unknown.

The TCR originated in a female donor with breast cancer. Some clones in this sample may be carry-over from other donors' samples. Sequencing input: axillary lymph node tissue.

For the CDR3, the DNA is TGTGCCAGCACCTCCGGGACAGGGGGCTACGAGCAGTACTTC. It codes for CASTSGTGGYEQYF. The gene calls are TRBV12-3 or TRBV12-4 and TRBJ2-7; the match to TRBD1 covers 11 bases. CDR3 length: 14 residues. The V and J ends lost 7 bases and 3 bases, in that order; junction bases with no gene match: 5.